Following are 29 T cell receptor beta chains from one sample sequenced in a study of blood T cell repertoires in COVID-19. The table came from immunoSEQ multiplex PCR; TCRdb's copy has only in-frame clones and leaves some out. The data contain 240,000 or so clones, roughly four fifths of them singletons. The sample was peripheral blood. The receptors originated from a woman aged 55-69 years with active or convalescent COVID-19.

This rearrangement joins TRBV6-2 or TRBV6-3 to TRBJ2-2, with D possibly TRBD2 on 6 matching bases. This CDR3 is built from 15 residues. V was pared by 2 bases and J by 3 bases, with 10 bases between. The germline V gene has CDR1 MNHEY and CDR2 SVGEGT. CDR3 sequence reads: CASSYRETHTGELFF. The CDR3 nucleotides read TGTGCCAGCAGTTACCGGGAGACCCACACCGGGGAGCTGTTTTTT.

This clone was observed at least ten times. The J gene is TRBJ1-2, the V gene TRBV7-8, with a weak D call TRBD1 (6 bases). Germline V gives CDR1 SGHVS, CDR2 FQNEAQ. This CDR3 is built from 14 residues. V shed 5 bases and J shed 8 bases, with 18 bases lying between them. The CDR3 sequence is CASSPPDSLGGYTF. The CDR3 region has the DNA TGTGCCAGCAGCCCCCCGGACAGTCTAGGGGGCTACACCTTC.

This rearrangement joins TRBV18 to TRBJ2-7; D gene uncertain. The V and J ends lost 0 bases and 7 bases respectively, with 16 bases between them. CDR3 length equals 15 residues. The germline V gene encodes CDR1 KGHSH and CDR2 LQKENI. CDR3: CASSPPAGPKEEQYF. The CDR3 DNA reads as TGTGCCAGCTCACCACCAGCCGGCCCCAAGGAGGAGCAGTACTTC.

The chain links TRBV19 to TRBJ1-5; D is perhaps TRBD1 (5 bases). The CDR3 length is 15 residues. The germline gives CDR1 LNHDA, CDR2 SQIVND (reference sequence). V lost 9 bases to trimming and J lost 0 bases, with 15 bases between them. The CDR3 DNA reads as TGTGCCAGCTGGGGCGGGACCGCTAGCAATCAGCCCCAGCATTTT. It translates to CASWGGTASNQPQHF.

The chain joins TRBV7-2 to TRBJ2-3; tentative D call: TRBD2 (7 bases). V gave up 1 base and J gave up 4 bases, with 21 bases separating them. The CDR3 runs 18 residues. Per germline, CDR1 SGHTA and CDR2 FQGNSA. The CDR3 loop is CASSLGRTGRGAPDTQYF. Here the CDR3 DNA reads TGTGCCAGCAGCTTAGGGCGTACCGGACGGGGGGCCCCAGATACGCAGTATTTT.

The V and J genes are TRBV18 and TRBJ2-5; 7 bases align to TRBD1. Germline CDR1 and CDR2: KGHSH and LQKENI. The CDR3 is 13 amino acids. V was pared by 6 bases and J by 5 bases, with 6 bases of the junction left unmatched. CDR3 nucleotide sequence: TGTGCCAGCTCCCACGACAGGGCGGAGACCCAGTACTTC. Amino acids: CASSHDRAETQYF. The whole variable domain, filled in from reference TRBV18 and TRBJ2-5, reads NAGVMQNPRHLVRRRGQEARLRCSPMKGHSHVYWYRQLPEEGLKFMVYLQKENIIDESGMPKERFSAEFPKEGPSILRIQQVVRGDSAAYFCASSHDRAETQYFGPGTRLLVL.

The chain joins TRBV5-1 to TRBJ2-2, with a possible D match to TRBD2 (6 bases). CDR1 is SGHRS, CDR2 YFSETQ, per germline. CDR3 length equals 12 residues. Trimming removed 4 bases at V and 6 bases at J, with 7 bases between. The CDR3 reads CASSTGAGELFF. As DNA, the CDR3 is TGCGCCAGCAGCACGGGGGCCGGGGAGCTGTTTTTT.

At least ten counts were recorded for this clone. The chain is built from TRBV7-8 and TRBJ2-7; possible D gene TRBD2, 5 bases. The germline V gene encodes CDR1 SGHVS and CDR2 FQNEAQ. Trimming left V 5 bases short and J 7 bases short, with 9 bases between. The CDR3 extends over 11 amino acids. This CDR3 is CASSVSVEQYF. The CDR3 DNA follows: TGTGCCAGCAGCGTTAGCGTGGAGCAGTACTTC.

The chain carries TRBV15 and TRBJ1-3; no firm D call. The germline CDR1 and CDR2 sequences are LNHNV and YYDKDF (reference sequence). V gave up 0 bases and J gave up 3 bases, with 12 bases separating them. This CDR3 has 16 amino acids. The CDR3 sequence: CATSRDSTHNGNTIYF. For the CDR3, the DNA is TGTGCCACCAGCAGAGACTCCACGCACAATGGAAACACCATATATTTT. The whole variable domain, remainder taken from reference TRBV15 and TRBJ1-3, is DAMVIQNPRYQVTQFGKPVTLSCSQTLNHNVMYWYQQKSSQAPKLLFHYYDKDFNNEADTPDNFQSRRPNTSFCFLDIRSPGLGDTAMYLCATSRDSTHNGNTIYFGEGSWLTVV.

This clone was seen only a few times. The sample holds other DNA sequences that translate to the same CDR3. The gene calls are TRBV5-1 and TRBJ2-3; maybe TRBD2 (6 bases). CDR1 and CDR2 (germline): SGHRS, YFSETQ. V was pared by 5 bases and J by 2 bases, with 12 bases between. The CDR3 loop spans 14 amino acids. The CDR3 DNA is TGCGCCAGCAGGGCGGGCGGGGTCACAGATACGCAGTATTTT. Translation gives CASRAGGVTDTQYF.

The chain joins TRBV10-3 to TRBJ1-2, with D possibly being TRBD1 (6 bases). CDR1 is ENHRY and CDR2 is SYGVKD in the germline V gene. The ends were cut back, 9 bases at V and 0 bases at J, with 11 bases in the middle. CDR3 size: 13 residues. In nucleotides, the CDR3 is TGTGCCATTGGCGGACAGCCTAACTATGGCTACACCTTC. Translation gives CAIGGQPNYGYTF.

This clone has a single count. V gene TRBV6-5 combines with J gene TRBJ1-5, with TRBD1 matching 7 bases. V lost 5 bases to trimming and J lost 2 bases; unmatched junction nucleotides: 6. Per germline, CDR1 MNHEY and CDR2 SVGAGI. This CDR3 contains 15 residues. The CDR3 spells CASSTRQGGNQPQHF. The CDR3 DNA sequence: TGTGCCAGCAGTACCCGACAGGGCGGCAATCAGCCCCAGCATTTT.

The chain is built from TRBV6-6 and TRBJ1-2; 9 nucleotides agree with TRBD1. The CDR3 sequence is 16 residues long. Looked up from germline, CDR1 is MNHNY and CDR2 is SVGAGI (reference sequence). V gave up 6 bases and J gave up 6 bases; unmatched junction bases: 14. The CDR3 spells CASRSDRGNLFNGYTF. CDR3 nucleotide sequence: TGTGCCAGCAGGTCGGACAGGGGAAACCTTTTTAATGGCTACACCTTC.

The rearrangement uses TRBV5-4 and TRBJ2-7; D may be TRBD2 (7 bases). The CDR3 is made up of 13 amino acids. The germline V gene encodes CDR1 SGHNT and CDR2 YYREEE (reference sequence). V shed 0 bases and J shed 6 bases, with 10 bases lying between them. CDR3 loop: CASSLDREGEQYF. The DNA for the CDR3 is TGTGCCAGCAGCTTGGACAGGGAGGGCGAGCAGTACTTC.

The chain joins TRBV3-1 (or the pseudogene TRBV3-2) to TRBJ1-1, with unresolved D. Germline CDR1 LGHDT, CDR2 YNNKEL (reference sequence). Between the trimmed V and J ends, which lost 1 base and 10 bases, there was a span of 13 bases. The CDR3 totals 13 residues. The CDR3 is CASSQVGLPGAFF. In nucleotides, the CDR3 is TGTGCCAGCAGCCAAGTCGGACTCCCGGGAGCTTTCTTT.

This clone was recorded a few times. This sequence joins TRBV29-1 and TRBJ2-3; TRBD1 agrees at 7 bases. The length of the CDR3 is 14 residues. Trimming at V came to 6 bases and at J to 4 bases, leaving 10 bases not matched to a gene. Germline V gene sequence: CDR1 SQVTM, CDR2 ANQGSEA. In DNA form, the CDR3 reads TGCAGCGTCCGAGCTAACAGGGGTTCAGATACGCAGTATTTT. It specifies CSVRANRGSDTQYF.

The V gene is TRBV19, the J gene TRBJ1-5, with D maybe TRBD1 (5 bases). The CDR3 consists of 13 residues. Trimming took 5 bases from V and 7 from J, leaving 12 bases between them. CDR1 is LNHDA, CDR2 SQIVND, per germline (reference sequence). The CDR3 reads CASSLGGGQPQHF. The CDR3 DNA follows: TGTGCCAGTAGTCTCGGGGGTGGGCAGCCCCAGCATTTT.

This chain connects TRBV2 to TRBJ2-1; D is possibly TRBD1 (6 bases). V was clipped by 8 bases and J by 7 bases, with 15 bases between them. Germline values: CDR1 SNHLY, CDR2 FYNNEI. This CDR3 comprises 13 residues. The CDR3 DNA sequence: TGTGCCAGCCAGCAGGGGCGTTGGAATGAGCAGTTCTTC. This sequence encodes CASQQGRWNEQFF.

The V and J genes are TRBV19 and TRBJ1-1; perhaps TRBD1 as D (5 bases). The CDR3 covers 14 residues. V gave up 7 bases and J gave up 2 bases, with 14 bases separating them. Germline V gene sequence: CDR1 LNHDA, CDR2 SQIVND (reference sequence). In DNA form, the CDR3 reads TGTGCCAGTACCCGACAGATTCTTAACACTGAAGCTTTCTTT. Translation: CASTRQILNTEAFF.

The genes are TRBV21-1 and TRBJ2-5; no check of the table's D call, TRBD1, against the DNA was made. TRBV21-1 is an annotated pseudogene. The length of the CDR3 is 13 residues. The CDR3 here is CASTGTRLRAQYF. CDR3 bases: TGTGCCAGCACCGGGACACGGTTGCGGGCCCAGTACTTC.

The chain links TRBV27 to TRBJ2-1, with 7 bases aligning to TRBD1. With 3 bases clipped from V and 3 bases from J, the junction kept 5 bases outside the gene matches. Germline-derived CDR1 and CDR2 are MNHEY and SMNVEV (reference sequence). The CDR3 is 15 amino acids. CDR3 in amino acids: CASSFGGQNYNEQFF. The CDR3 DNA reads TGTGCCAGCAGTTTTGGGGGACAGAACTACAATGAGCAGTTCTTC.

J is TRBJ1-1 and V is TRBV11-1; D not resolved. CDR3 size: 11 residues. V dropped 5 bases and J dropped 1 base, with 2 bases sitting between them. Per the germline V gene, CDR1 is SGHAT and CDR2 is FQDESV (reference sequence). The CDR3 is CASSQNTEAFF. The CDR3 bases are TGTGCCAGCAGCCAGAACACTGAAGCTTTCTTT. The full variable domain, completed using reference TRBV11-1 and TRBJ1-1, is EAEVAQSPRYKITEKSQAVAFWCDPISGHATLYWYRQILGQGPELLVQFQDESVVDDSQLPKDRFSAERLKGVDSTLKIQPAELGDSAMYLCASSQNTEAFFGQGTRLTVV.

The chain couples TRBV15 to TRBJ2-2; D perhaps matches TRBD1 (5 bases). The CDR3 is 18 residues long. Germline V CDR1 and CDR2: LNHNV, YYDKDF (reference sequence). V shed 0 bases and J shed 1 base, with 15 bases lying between them. The CDR3 sequence: CATSRDVVVRENTGELFF. The CDR3 coding sequence is TGTGCCACCAGCAGAGATGTGGTGGTCAGGGAGAACACCGGGGAGCTGTTTTTT.

Only one count was recorded for this clone. The chain has TRBV5-4 and TRBJ1-1; D ambiguous. Germline CDR1 and CDR2: SGHNT and YYREEE (reference sequence). Trimming stripped 2 bases from V and 5 bases from J, with 13 bases between. This CDR3 has 14 amino acids. In DNA form, the CDR3 reads TGTGCCAGCAGCTTTGTGGGGAGCGGAACTGAAGCTTTCTTT. As protein: CASSFVGSGTEAFF.

The chain is built from TRBV19 and TRBJ1-2, with 7 positions matching TRBD1. With V trimmed by 6 bases and J by 5 bases, 9 bases remained unmatched. CDR3 length: 14 amino acids. Germline V lookup: CDR1 LNHDA, CDR2 SQIVND (reference sequence). This CDR3 is CASSPGTDSYGYTF. The CDR3 coding sequence is TGTGCCAGTAGCCCAGGGACAGATTCTTATGGCTACACCTTC.

The chain has TRBV6-5 and TRBJ1-4; D unresolved. The germline gives CDR1 MNHEY, CDR2 SVGAGI. V was pared by 5 bases and J by 8 bases, with 18 bases between. CDR3 length: 15 amino acids. CDR3 nucleotides: TGTGCCAGCAGTCCCTCGTCGAGGGTATACGAAAAACTGTTTTTT. Its protein product is CASSPSSRVYEKLFF.

The J gene is TRBJ1-3, the V gene TRBV9; tentatively, D is TRBD1 (5 bases). Germline CDR1 SGDLS, CDR2 YYNGEE. There are 14 residues in the CDR3. Trimming took off 1 base at V and 1 base at J, with 6 bases between the two ends. This CDR3 is CASSVTGSGNTIYF. The CDR3 bases are TGTGCCAGCAGCGTAACAGGTTCTGGAAACACCATATATTTT.

The chain joins TRBV29-1 to TRBJ1-2, with D perhaps matching TRBD1 (6 bases). Germline lookup yields CDR1 SQVTM and CDR2 ANQGSEA. This CDR3 is 12 amino acids long. The V and J ends lost 6 bases and 2 bases respectively, with 10 bases between them. CDR3 protein: CSVFGTNYGYTF. CDR3 in DNA: TGCAGCGTGTTCGGGACAAACTATGGCTACACCTTC.

The chain recombines TRBV19 with TRBJ1-2, with 8 bases lining up with TRBD1. V lost 6 bases and J lost 3; bases outside the gene matches: 6. CDR1 and CDR2 (germline): LNHDA, SQIVND (reference sequence). The CDR3 is 14 amino acids. CDR3 bases: TGTGCCAGTAGGCCAGGGGGCAAAGACTATGGCTACACCTTC. This codes for CASRPGGKDYGYTF.